This T cell receptor beta chain was sequenced in a study of radiotherapy plus CTLA-4 blockade in lung cancer. Looking at the study overall: Objective response was observed in about 19% of patients, and disease control in 31%. Overall study findings and caveats: The best predictor of response was reported to be early blood T cell clone dynamics, with interferon-beta.

Concerning this clone: The target antigen is unknown.

This table comes from immunoSEQ multiplex PCR, and its TCRdb copy is limited to in-frame clones, with some not included. The sample has 90,000 or so clones; approximately 86% are singletons. The germline gives CDR1 LGHNT, CDR2 FRNRAP. The CDR3 covers 13 residues. The ends were cut back, 1 base at V and 1 base at J, with 5 bases in the middle. The TCR was taken from a human donor with non-small cell lung cancer who had a partial response to radiotherapy plus ipilimumab. The chain links TRBV12-5 to TRBJ2-7, with a weak D call TRBD1 (5 bases). Material: peripheral blood, obtained from a patient treated with radiotherapy plus ipilimumab. CDR3 coding DNA: TGTGCTAGTGGTTTGGCAGGGTCCTACGAGCAGTACTTC. Protein sequence: CASGLAGSYEQYF.